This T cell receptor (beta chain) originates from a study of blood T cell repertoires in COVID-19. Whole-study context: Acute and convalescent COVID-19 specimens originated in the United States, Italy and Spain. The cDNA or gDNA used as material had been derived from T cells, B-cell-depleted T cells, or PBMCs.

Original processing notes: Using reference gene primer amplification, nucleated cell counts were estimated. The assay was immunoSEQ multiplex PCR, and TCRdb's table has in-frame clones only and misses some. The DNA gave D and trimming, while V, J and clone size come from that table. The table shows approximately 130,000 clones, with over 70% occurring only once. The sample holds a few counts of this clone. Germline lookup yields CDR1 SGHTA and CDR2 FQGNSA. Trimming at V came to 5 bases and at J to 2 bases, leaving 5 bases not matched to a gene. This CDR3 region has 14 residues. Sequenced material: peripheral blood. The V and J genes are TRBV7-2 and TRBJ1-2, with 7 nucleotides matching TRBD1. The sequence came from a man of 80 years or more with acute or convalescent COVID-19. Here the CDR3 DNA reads TGTGCCAGCAGCCAGAAGACAGGGAACTATGGCTACACCTTC. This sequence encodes CASSQKTGNYGYTF. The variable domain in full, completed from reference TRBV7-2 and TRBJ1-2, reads GAGVSQSPSNKVTEKGKDVELRCDPISGHTALYWYRQSLGQGLEFLIYFQGNSAPDKSGLPSDRFSAERTGGSVSTLTIQRTQQEDSAVYLCASSQKTGNYGYTFGSGTRLTVV.